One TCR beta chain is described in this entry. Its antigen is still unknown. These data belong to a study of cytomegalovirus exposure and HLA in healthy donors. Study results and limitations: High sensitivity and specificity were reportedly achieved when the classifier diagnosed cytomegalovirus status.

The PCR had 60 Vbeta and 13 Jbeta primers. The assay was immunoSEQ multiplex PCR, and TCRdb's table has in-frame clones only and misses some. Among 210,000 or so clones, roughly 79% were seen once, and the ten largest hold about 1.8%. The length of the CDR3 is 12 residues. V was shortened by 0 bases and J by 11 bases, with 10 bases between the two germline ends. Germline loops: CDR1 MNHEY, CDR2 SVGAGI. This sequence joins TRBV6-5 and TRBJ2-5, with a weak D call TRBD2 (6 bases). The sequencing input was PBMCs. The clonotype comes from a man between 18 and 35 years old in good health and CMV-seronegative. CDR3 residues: CASSYSSGEQYF. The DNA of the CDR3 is TGTGCCAGCAGTTACTCATCGGGGGAGCAGTACTTC.